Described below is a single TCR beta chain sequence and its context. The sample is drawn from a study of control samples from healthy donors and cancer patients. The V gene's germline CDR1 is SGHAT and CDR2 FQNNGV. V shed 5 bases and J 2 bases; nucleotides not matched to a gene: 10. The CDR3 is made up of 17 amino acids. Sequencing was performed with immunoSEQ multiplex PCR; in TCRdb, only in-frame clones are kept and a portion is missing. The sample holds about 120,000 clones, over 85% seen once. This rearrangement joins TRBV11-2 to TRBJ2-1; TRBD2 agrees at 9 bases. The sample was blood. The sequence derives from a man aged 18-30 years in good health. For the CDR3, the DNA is TGTGCCAGCAGCCCCCGTGGAGGCGGGGGGGCCTACAATGAGCAGTTCTTC. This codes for CASSPRGGGGAYNEQFF.